This T cell receptor (beta chain) was sequenced in a study of blood T cell repertoires in COVID-19. Trimming shortened V by 2 bases and J by 2 bases, and 3 bases separated the two germline ends. The CDR3 loop spans 13 amino acids. Germline V gene data show CDR1 as MNHEY and CDR2 as SVGAGI. TCRdb's table, derived via immunoSEQ multiplex PCR, lists solely in-frame clones and lacks some. The sample records fewer than 300,000 clones, around 90% being singletons. Two negative PCRs, clearance, or symptom resolution had been documented for recovered Cohort 3 donors. The sequence was obtained from a woman in her thirties who had recovered from COVID-19. Sequencing was performed on PBMCs or T cells enriched from blood (not recorded which). V and J are TRBV6-5 and TRBJ2-2; no firm D call. CDR3 residues: CASSYHNTGELFF. The DNA for the CDR3 is TGTGCCAGCAGTTACCATAACACCGGGGAGCTGTTTTTT.